The 21 T cell receptor beta chains presented below share a single source sample, sequenced in a study of blood T cell repertoires in COVID-19. Libraries were prepared by immunoSEQ multiplex PCR; TCRdb keeps only in-frame clonotypes and omits some of them. The sample holds about 280,000 clones, about nine tenths seen once. Sequencing used peripheral blood. These receptors came from a woman aged 25 to 39 with active or convalescent COVID-19.

The V gene is TRBV7-9, the J gene TRBJ2-2; D is perhaps TRBD2 (5 bases). With 1 base removed from V and 0 bases from J, the gap between germline ends came to 9 bases. The CDR3 contains 16 residues. Germline CDR1 and CDR2: SEHNR and FQNEAQ (reference sequence). CDR3: CASSLVGLTNTGELFF. CDR3 nucleotide sequence: TGTGCCAGCAGCTTAGTAGGACTTACGAACACCGGGGAGCTGTTTTTT.

The chain has TRBV6-2 or TRBV6-3 and TRBJ2-7, with 9 bases aligning to TRBD2. Per the germline V gene, CDR1 is MNHEY and CDR2 is SVGEGT. This CDR3 is 16 amino acids long. Germline trimming cut 0 bases from V and 5 bases from J; bases unmatched to any gene: 8. CDR3 in DNA: TGTGCCAGCAGTTACTCGGAGGCGGGGGGGCTCGACGAGCAGTACTTC. This encodes CASSYSEAGGLDEQYF.

The V call is TRBV19, the J call TRBJ2-1; 14 bases map to TRBD2. CDR3 size: 17 residues. With V trimmed by 1 base and J by 9 bases, 8 bases remained unmatched. Germline CDR1 LNHDA, CDR2 SQIVND (reference sequence). The CDR3 protein is CASSIAWTSGGIGEQFF. CDR3 nucleotide sequence: TGTGCCAGTAGTATAGCCTGGACTAGCGGGGGGATTGGTGAGCAGTTCTTC. Variable domain in full (rest from reference TRBV19 and TRBJ2-1): DGGITQSPKYLFRKEGQNVTLSCEQNLNHDAMYWYRQDPGQGLRLIYYSQIVNDFQKGDIAEGYSVSREKKESFPLTVTSAQKNPTAFYLCASSIAWTSGGIGEQFFGPGTRLTVL.

The rearrangement joins TRBV5-1 to TRBJ1-5; 7 nucleotides match TRBD1. Germline V gene data show CDR1 as SGHRS and CDR2 as YFSETQ. The ends lost 4 bases at V and 3 bases at J; junction bases unmatched: 4. This CDR3 is 14 amino acids long. In DNA form, the CDR3 reads TGCGCCAGCAGCCTACAGGGGTCCAATCAGCCCCAGCATTTT. This gives the protein CASSLQGSNQPQHF.

V and J are TRBV5-1 and TRBJ2-7; TRBD2 matches at 7 bases. This CDR3 is 14 amino acids long. V lost 0 bases, J lost 4 bases, and 4 bases stayed unmatched. Looked up from germline, CDR1 is SGHRS and CDR2 is YFSETQ. CDR3: CASSLVGREYEQYF. The CDR3 DNA follows: TGCGCCAGCAGCTTGGTCGGGCGGGAGTACGAGCAGTACTTC.

The V gene is TRBV4-1, the J gene TRBJ1-6; maybe TRBD1 (5 bases). CDR3 size: 17 residues. The germline CDR1 and CDR2 sequences are MGHRA and YSYEKL. Trimming removed 0 bases from V and 4 bases from J, with 13 bases in between. This CDR3 is CASSQEGVPVYNSPLHF. DNA of the CDR3: TGCGCCAGCAGCCAAGAAGGGGTACCGGTTTATAATTCACCCCTCCACTTT.

As regards this clone: A junction end diverges from the germline sequence, so it may reflect a read error. The rearrangement joins TRBV6-7 to TRBJ1-1; D is undetermined. TRBV6-7 is treated as an ORF (open reading frame) with a function not yet certain. This CDR3 has 11 amino acids. CDR3 sequence (DNA): TGTGCCAGCAGTTACTCCACTGGAGCTTTCTTT. Translation: CASSYSTGAFF.

The chain is built from TRBV6-2 or TRBV6-3 and TRBJ2-5; 8 bases line up with TRBD2. Trimming at V came to 5 bases and at J to 5 bases, leaving 10 bases not matched to a gene. The length of the CDR3 is 15 residues. Germline loops: CDR1 MNHEY, CDR2 SVGEGT. The CDR3 DNA follows: TGTGCCAGCAGTGCCCGGGGGGGCGTAGGGGAGACCCAGTACTTC. This translates into CASSARGGVGETQYF.

CDR3 sequence (DNA): TGTGCCAGCAGTGTCCAAGCGAGGGCCGAAGCTTTCTTT. Its protein is CASSVQARAEAFF. The chain uses TRBV2 and TRBJ1-1; D is unresolved. The CDR3 has 13 amino acids. V was shortened by 4 bases and J by 8 bases, with 14 bases between the two germline ends. Germline V gives CDR1 SNHLY, CDR2 FYNNEI.

This chain links TRBV28 with TRBJ2-7; 12 bases match TRBD2. The CDR3 runs 16 residues. V trimming: 3 bases; J trimming: 2 bases; junction bases outside the gene matches: 5. Germline V CDR1 and CDR2: MDHEN, SYDVKM. The CDR3 sequence: CASSLTSGGPTYEQYF. For the CDR3, the DNA is TGTGCCAGCAGTTTGACTAGCGGGGGACCTACCTACGAGCAGTACTTC.

The chain is built from TRBV30 and TRBJ1-6, with D uncertain. Trimming removed 3 bases at V and 0 bases at J, with 18 bases between. CDR1 and CDR2 from the germline V gene are GTSNPN and SVGIG (reference sequence). The CDR3 runs to 18 residues. CDR3 residues: CAWRKTLWTSSYNSPLHF. In nucleotides, the CDR3 is TGTGCCTGGAGAAAAACATTGTGGACTAGCTCCTATAATTCACCCCTCCACTTT.

The chain joins TRBV28 to TRBJ2-2, with 11 bases fitting TRBD1. The CDR3 is made up of 16 amino acids. Germline CDR1 is MDHEN and CDR2 is SYDVKM. V shed 3 bases and J 5 bases; nucleotides not matched to a gene: 5. DNA for the CDR3: TGTGCCAGCAGTTTCCCGGGACAGGGGGGGACCGGGGAGCTGTTTTTT. Protein: CASSFPGQGGTGELFF.

This clone was seen only a few times. The chain combines TRBV24-1 with TRBJ1-1; 9 bases match TRBD1. CDR1 KGHDR and CDR2 SFDVKD come from the germline V gene. The CDR3 runs to 17 residues. The V gene end was trimmed by 7 bases and the J gene end by 4 bases; junction bases not matched to a gene: 15. For the CDR3, the DNA is TGTGCCACCAGCCCAACCGGGACAGGGAAGCGGTCCACTGAAGCTTTCTTT. It codes for CATSPTGTGKRSTEAFF.

V and J are TRBV9 and TRBJ1-1; D is perhaps TRBD1 (5 bases). V was trimmed by 0 bases and J by 0 bases, leaving 18 bases between them. This CDR3 is 18 amino acids long. Germline CDR1 SGDLS, CDR2 YYNGEE. The CDR3 here is CASSVGLGDGVMNTEAFF. Here the CDR3 DNA reads TGTGCCAGCAGCGTAGGTCTAGGGGATGGTGTTATGAACACTGAAGCTTTCTTT.

The CDR3 region is CASTGQRSGGGELFF. The CDR3 DNA sequence: TGTGCCAGCACGGGACAGAGGTCGGGTGGGGGGGAGCTGTTTTTT. This chain links TRBV6-5 with TRBJ2-2, with TRBD1 matching over 7 bases. The length of the CDR3 is 15 residues. After removal of 7 bases from V and 8 bases from J, the junction contained 13 bases not matched to a gene. Germline CDR1 reads MNHEY; CDR2 reads SVGAGI.

This chain uses TRBV7-9 with TRBJ2-1; TRBD2 matches 9 bases. Germline V lookup: CDR1 SEHNR, CDR2 FQNEAQ (reference sequence). Trimming removed 1 base from V and 8 bases from J; junction bases left unmatched: 15. CDR3 length: 18 residues. CDR3 in DNA: TGTGCCAGCAGCTTAGGCGGTAACCTAGCGGGGTATGGCCATGAGCAGTTCTTC. Its translation is CASSLGGNLAGYGHEQFF.

The chain couples TRBV7-9 to TRBJ1-3, with D hard to call. The CDR3 runs to 16 residues. Trimming took off 5 bases at V and 0 bases at J, with 14 bases between the two ends. Germline V gene data show CDR1 as SEHNR and CDR2 as FQNEAQ (reference sequence). CDR3 bases: TGTGCCAGCAGCCGCTTTGGAGGGAGCTCTGGAAACACCATATATTTT. Its translation is CASSRFGGSSGNTIYF. The full variable domain, rest sourced from reference TRBV7-9 and TRBJ1-3, is DTGVSQNPRHKITKRGQNVTFRCDPISEHNRLYWYRQTLGQGPEFLTYFQNEAQLEKSRLLSDRFSAERPKGSFSTLEIQRTEQGDSAMYLCASSRFGGSSGNTIYFGEGSWLTVV.

This clone has a handful of counts. V usage is TRBV5-4 and J usage is TRBJ1-2, with 10 bases lining up with TRBD1. V trimming: 3 bases; J trimming: 3 bases; junction bases outside the gene matches: 8. The CDR3 spans 16 residues. From germline, CDR1 is SGHNT and CDR2 YYREEE (reference sequence). CDR3 bases: TGTGCCAGCAGCTGGATGACCGGGACAGGGGACTATGGCTACACCTTC. Residues: CASSWMTGTGDYGYTF.

The J gene is TRBJ1-2, the V gene TRBV27; D remains ambiguous. With 0 bases removed from V and 5 bases from J, the gap between germline ends came to 10 bases. Per germline, CDR1 MNHEY and CDR2 SMNVEV (reference sequence). This CDR3 comprises 14 residues. CDR3 residues: CASSLSEGGYGYTF. In DNA, the CDR3 is TGTGCCAGCAGTTTATCAGAGGGAGGATATGGCTACACCTTC.

The rearrangement links TRBV30 to TRBJ1-2; tentative D call: TRBD1 (5 bases). The V gene's germline CDR1 is GTSNPN and CDR2 SVGIG (reference sequence). The germline V and J ends were trimmed by 5 bases and 3 bases, with 13 bases remaining between them. The CDR3 sequence is 13 residues long. In nucleotides, the CDR3 is TGTGCCTGGCACTTCGGGGGGGACTATGGCTACACCTTC. As protein: CAWHFGGDYGYTF.

J is TRBJ1-5 and V is TRBV5-5; D unclear. Germline CDR1 SGHKS, CDR2 YYEKEE (reference sequence). V was clipped by 2 bases and J by 5 bases, with 11 bases between them. There are 14 residues in the CDR3. DNA of the CDR3: TGTGCCAGCAGCTTAAGCGGCGAAGATCAGCCCCAGCATTTT. It translates to CASSLSGEDQPQHF.